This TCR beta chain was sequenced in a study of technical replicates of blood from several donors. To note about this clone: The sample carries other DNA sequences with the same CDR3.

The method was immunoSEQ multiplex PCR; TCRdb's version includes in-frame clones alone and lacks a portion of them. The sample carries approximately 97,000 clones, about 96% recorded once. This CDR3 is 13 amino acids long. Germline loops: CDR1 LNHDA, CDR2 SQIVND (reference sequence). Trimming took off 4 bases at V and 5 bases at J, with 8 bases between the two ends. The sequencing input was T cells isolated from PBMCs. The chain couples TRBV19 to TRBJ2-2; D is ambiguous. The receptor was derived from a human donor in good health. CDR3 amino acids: CASSTPLTGELFF. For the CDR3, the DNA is TGTGCCAGTAGTACCCCACTGACCGGGGAGCTGTTTTTT. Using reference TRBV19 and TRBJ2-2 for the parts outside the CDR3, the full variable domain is DGGITQSPKYLFRKEGQNVTLSCEQNLNHDAMYWYRQDPGQGLRLIYYSQIVNDFQKGDIAEGYSVSREKKESFPLTVTSAQKNPTAFYLCASSTPLTGELFFGEGSRLTVL.